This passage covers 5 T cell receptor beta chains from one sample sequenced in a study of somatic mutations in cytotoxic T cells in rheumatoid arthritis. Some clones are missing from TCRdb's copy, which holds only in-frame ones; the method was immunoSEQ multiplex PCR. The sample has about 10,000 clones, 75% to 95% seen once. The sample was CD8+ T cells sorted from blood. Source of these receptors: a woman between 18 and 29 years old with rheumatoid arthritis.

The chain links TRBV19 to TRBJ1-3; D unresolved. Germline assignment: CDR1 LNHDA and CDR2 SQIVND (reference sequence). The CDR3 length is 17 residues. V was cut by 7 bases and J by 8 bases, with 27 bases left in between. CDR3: CASTSAPRISRRDTIYF. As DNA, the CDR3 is TGTGCCAGTACCTCCGCGCCCCGTATTTCCCGGCGGGACACCATATATTTT.

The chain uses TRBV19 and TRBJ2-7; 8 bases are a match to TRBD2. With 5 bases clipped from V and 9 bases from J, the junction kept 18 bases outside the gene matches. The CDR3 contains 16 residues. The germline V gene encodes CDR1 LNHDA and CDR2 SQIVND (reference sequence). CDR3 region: CASSRDPPGGIGGQYF. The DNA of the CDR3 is TGTGCCAGTAGTCGCGACCCTCCGGGGGGGATAGGAGGGCAGTACTTC. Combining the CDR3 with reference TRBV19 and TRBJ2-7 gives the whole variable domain DGGITQSPKYLFRKEGQNVTLSCEQNLNHDAMYWYRQDPGQGLRLIYYSQIVNDFQKGDIAEGYSVSREKKESFPLTVTSAQKNPTAFYLCASSRDPPGGIGGQYFGPGTRLTVT.

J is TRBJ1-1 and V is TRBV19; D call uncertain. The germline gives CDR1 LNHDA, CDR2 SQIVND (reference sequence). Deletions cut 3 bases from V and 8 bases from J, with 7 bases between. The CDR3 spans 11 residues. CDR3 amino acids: CASSIFREAFF. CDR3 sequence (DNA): TGTGCCAGTAGTATTTTCAGGGAAGCTTTCTTT.

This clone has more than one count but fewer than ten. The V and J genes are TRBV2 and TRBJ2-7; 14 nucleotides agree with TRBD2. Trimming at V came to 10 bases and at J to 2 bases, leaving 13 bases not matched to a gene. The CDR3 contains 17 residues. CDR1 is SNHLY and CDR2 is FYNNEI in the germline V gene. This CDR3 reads CANTPGLAGVGTYEQYF. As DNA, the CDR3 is TGTGCCAACACTCCGGGACTAGCGGGAGTCGGGACCTACGAGCAGTACTTC.

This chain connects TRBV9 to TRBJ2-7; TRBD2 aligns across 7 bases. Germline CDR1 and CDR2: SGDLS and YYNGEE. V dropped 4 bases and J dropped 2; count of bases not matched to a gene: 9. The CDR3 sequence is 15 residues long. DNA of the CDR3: TGTGCCAGCAGCCCTGGGGGGGAGTCCCCCTACGAGCAGTACTTC. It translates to CASSPGGESPYEQYF. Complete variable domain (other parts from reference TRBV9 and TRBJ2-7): DSGVTQTPKHLITATGQRVTLRCSPRSGDLSVYWYQQSLDQGLQFLIQYYNGEERAKGNILERFSAQQFPDLHSELNLSSLELGDSALYFCASSPGGESPYEQYFGPGTRLTVT.